This is a list of T cell receptor beta chains from one sample in a study of blood T cell repertoires in COVID-19. Repertoires were generated with immunoSEQ multiplex PCR, while TCRdb's copy carries only in-frame clones and drops some. The data contain a few hundred thousand clones, roughly 85% of them seen just once; the ten biggest clones take up about 2.5%. Material for sequencing was peripheral blood. Source of these receptors: a woman aged 70 to 79 with COVID-19, enrolled during active disease. The conserved cysteine and the conserved F or W are not part of the CDR3 here. Fields, in order: V gene, J gene, CDR3 protein.

TRBV29-1,TRBJ1-1,SVVRDRVSEAF
TRBV21-1,TRBJ1-2,ASSALRGHTSRCNYGYT
TRBV30,TRBJ1-4,AWSADSGNEKLF
TRBV7-6,TRBJ2-7,ASSLEATGTRGREQY
TRBV7-2,TRBJ2-3,ASSLRASGRADTQY
TRBV6-4,TRBJ1-1,ASSDSAGGSAF
TRBV4-2,TRBJ2-1,ASSLFTSVSSYNEQF
TRBV5-1,TRBJ2-2,ASHASGGTGELF
TRBV5-1,TRBJ2-2,ASSLAVGTGELF
TRBV6-5,TRBJ2-1,ASSPVAGGSIKQF
TRBV5-1,TRBJ1-2,ASRDRMSGGYT
TRBV15,TRBJ1-5,ATSINPGQGNQPQH
TRBV5-1,TRBJ2-2,ASSWEGRNTGELF
TRBV21-1,TRBJ2-7,ASSPVTDSLSSYEQY
TRBV7-2,TRBJ2-7,ASSFLGAGYEQY
TRBV27,TRBJ1-1,ASSLNRDRSNTEAF
TRBV10-2,TRBJ1-2,ASSAGDSGYGYT
TRBV25-1,TRBJ1-2,ASSNRYYGYT
TRBV4-1,TRBJ1-2,ASSQQTENYGYT
TRBV18,TRBJ1-2,ASSPGTGGGYYGYT
TRBV2,TRBJ2-2,ASSAVAANTGELF
TRBV27,TRBJ2-5,ASSRYGIQETQY